This is a list of T cell receptor beta chains from one sample in a study of STAT5B mutations in CD4+ large granular lymphocyte leukemia. Here immunoSEQ multiplex PCR was the method, and the copy in TCRdb shows in-frame clones only, minus some. The top ten clones hold 0.3% to 0.45% of a sample with about 46,000 clones, 65% to 85% of them seen once. Sequencing was done on a sample of CD4+ T cells from blood buffy coats. The receptors were gathered from a human donor in good health. CDR3s include the opening cysteine and the closing phenylalanine or tryptophan. Fields, in order: clone size, D gene, J gene, V gene, CDR3 protein, CDR3 DNA. The D gene is left open where the match is weak. Where a row states a size, it is once, few, many or the class of an expanded clone; other rows omit it.

>.|TRBD1|TRBJ1-3|TRBV2
CASRRQGASGNTIYF
TGTGCCAGCAGACGACAGGGGGCGTCTGGAAACACCATATATTTT
>.|TRBD1|TRBJ1-2|TRBV7-9
CASSLTGGYGYTF
TGTGCCAGCAGCCTTACAGGGGGCTATGGCTACACCTTC
>.|.|TRBJ1-4|TRBV7-9
CASLRGSDEKLFF
TGTGCCAGCTTAAGAGGGTCGGACGAAAAACTGTTTTTT
>.|.|TRBJ2-7|TRBV2
CASRRTQGLIYEQYF
TGTGCCAGCAGACGAACGCAGGGTCTCATCTACGAGCAGTACTTC
>.|TRBD2|TRBJ2-7|TRBV2
CASSRLAGGLGEQYF
TGTGCCAGCAGCCGACTAGCGGGGGGGTTGGGGGAGCAGTACTTC
>.|TRBD2|TRBJ2-3|TRBV6-1
CASSAGGPGTDTQYF
TGTGCCAGCAGTGCGGGGGGGCCTGGTACAGATACGCAGTATTTT
>.|.|TRBJ2-2|TRBV6-1
CASSALRGYTGELFF
TGTGCCAGCAGTGCTCTCAGGGGATACACCGGGGAGCTGTTTTTT
>.|TRBD2|TRBJ2-1|TRBV6-5
CASSSGLAPWSNEQFF
TGTGCCAGCAGTTCCGGACTAGCGCCCTGGAGCAATGAGCAGTTCTTC
>.|TRBD1|TRBJ2-3|TRBV25-1
CASSGQGSRADTQYF
TGTGCCAGCAGTGGACAGGGGAGTAGGGCAGATACGCAGTATTTT
>.|.|TRBJ2-5|TRBV14
CASSQNRGGETQYF
TGTGCCAGCAGCCAGAACAGGGGAGGGGAGACCCAGTACTTC
>few|.|TRBJ1-3|TRBV6-5
CASSRLRSSGNTIYF
TGTGCCAGCAGCCGCTTGAGGTCGTCTGGAAACACCATATATTTT
>.|TRBD1|TRBJ1-4|TRBV7-3
CASSPTGPEGKLFF
TGTGCCAGCAGCCCGACAGGGCCGGAGGGTAAACTGTTTTTT
>.|.|TRBJ2-7|TRBV5-4
CASSLTGTGSYEQYF
TGTGCCAGCAGCTTGACGGGGACGGGATCCTACGAGCAGTACTTC
>few|.|TRBJ1-1|TRBV9
CASSVDHDTEAFF
TGTGCCAGCAGCGTAGACCACGACACTGAAGCTTTCTTT
>.|TRBD1|TRBJ2-7|TRBV6-1
CATSDRALDYEQYF
TGTGCCACTTCAGACAGGGCGTTAGACTACGAGCAGTACTTC
>.|TRBD2|TRBJ2-1|TRBV11-3
CASSLNGGGYNEQFF
TGTGCCAGCAGCTTAAACGGGGGGGGATACAATGAGCAGTTCTTC
>.|.|TRBJ2-5|TRBV7-9
CASTTFRGVRPETQYF
TGTGCCAGCACCACTTTTAGGGGGGTCCGTCCAGAGACCCAGTACTTC
>.|.|TRBJ1-2|TRBV19
CASSIGTGTGYGYTF
TGTGCCAGTAGTATAGGGACCGGGACGGGTTATGGCTACACCTTC
>.|TRBD1|TRBJ1-2|TRBV9
CASSAEGGTGRNYGYTF
TGTGCCAGCAGCGCTGAGGGGGGGACAGGGAGAAACTATGGCTACACCTTC
>.|.|TRBJ2-1|TRBV7-3
CASSRAGTYNEQFF
TGTGCCAGCAGCAGGGCCGGAACCTACAATGAGCAGTTCTTC
>once|.|TRBJ2-7|TRBV19
CASSGQSDYYYEQYF
TGTGCCAGTAGTGGGCAGTCCGACTATTATTACGAGCAGTACTTC
>few|TRBD1|TRBJ1-6|TRBV6-6
CASSTTPGQGNSPLHF
TGTGCCAGCAGTACGACACCGGGACAGGGTAATTCACCCCTCCACTTT